The clone carrying this TCR beta chain was found many times. CDR3 length: 11 amino acids. Germline V lookup: CDR1 ENHRY, CDR2 SYGVKD. V was pared by 3 bases and J by 7 bases, with 7 bases between. A process of 5'RACE template switching, which added a universal primer site and UMIs, was used to make TCR cDNA. A single record per CDR3 protein comes from TCRdb applying MiXCR to the 5' RACE reads. Here the sample spans approximately 550,000 distinct CDR3 sequences, less than 20% being singletons. This specimen comes from a study of T cells after yellow fever vaccination. This material consisted of PBMCs, taken 15 days after the yellow fever booster vaccination. This TCR was recovered from a man aged 25-40 years who received the YFV17D yellow fever vaccine. The V and J genes are TRBV10-3 and TRBJ2-7, with D maybe TRBD1 (6 bases). CDR3 sequence reads: CAISEDREQYF. The CDR3 DNA reads as TGTGCCATCAGTGAAGACAGGGAGCAGTACTTC.